This T cell receptor beta chain was retrieved from a study of regulatory T cells in long-lasting Graves disease (dated by TCRdb to the early 2020s). Regarding the complete study: Newly diagnosed Graves' disease patients had taken antithyroid drugs for less than 3 months. Persistent Graves' disease patients were compared with newly diagnosed Graves' disease patients by peripheral blood TCR sequencing and RNA sequencing. The study was conducted in China and was registered as a clinical trial. TCR sequencing covered some 13 persistent and some 20 newly diagnosed Graves' disease patients, approximately 33 samples in total.

This clonotype was counted a single time. No cognate antigen has been identified for it. It has no much larger one-base neighbor in the sample; base qualities were not kept. One read yields weak evidence. Broad study findings and their caveats: Only peripheral blood was studied, because thyroid tissue, the primary lesion, was inaccessible. Compared with newly diagnosed patients, patients with persistent Graves' disease had lower TCR Shannon entropy and fewer highly expanded clones, which suggests clonal expansion. Sequencing and analysis were limited to the TCR beta chain. More public clonotypes were shared among persistent patients (roughly 2,700) than among newly diagnosed patients (just under 1,000). The authors acknowledged the small sample size as a limitation that may reduce accuracy.

The library was obtained by multiplex PCR. These reads were obtained on an Illumina HiSeq 4000. To build TCR beta libraries, CDR3 regions were amplified by Arm-PCR using iRepertoire HTBI primers. PCR products were gel purified before sequencing. In the source study's methods: Across samples, 62 TRBV and roughly 15 TRBJ segments were identified and used for gene usage analysis of CDR3 amino acid clonotypes. COPE and FqMerger were used to merge the filtered high-quality paired reads into contigs. Contigs were aligned with BLAST to IMGT TRBV, TRBD and TRBJ reference genes, and CDR3 was defined per IMGT. Any clonotype with a frequency above 0.1% was classified as a highly expanded clone. Repertoire diversity was measured by Shannon entropy, and V-J evenness by the Gini coefficient. A clonotype found in more than one individual was treated as public. TCRdb trimmed the raw reads at Q25, called clones with MiXCR and kept productive beta chains. Identical CDR3 proteins give one entry, which carries the most common genes and DNA. TCRdb's processing, not the authors', yielded these V and J calls. The sample table lists 380,000 or so distinct CDR3 sequences, roughly 16% of them with a count of one. The ten largest clones add up to 20% to 25% of the sample.

The time point label corresponds to: newly diagnosed GD, antithyroid drugs for less than 3 months. For both TCR sequencing and RNA sequencing, RNA was extracted from PBMCs in TRIzol. The diagnosis of Graves' disease was made according to American Thyroid Association guidelines. Recruitment of patients was carried out at an endocrinology department in Xi'an, China. Each patient gave 7.5 to 10 milliliters of peripheral blood, collected in an EDTA anticoagulant tube. Ficoll Paque Plus density gradient separation was used to isolate PBMCs, and no additional T cell sorting was done. An Agilent 2100 Bioanalyzer and agarose gel were used to assess RNA quality, and a NanoDrop 2000 was used to measure RNA concentration. These data also featured in a second study, about T cells in Graves' hyperthyroidism and ophthalmopathy. The second publication reports: Stable Graves' hyperthyroidism was defined as no progression to ophthalmopathy during 18 months of follow-up. The hyperthyroidism patients were between 18 and 65 years old and newly diagnosed, with a disease duration of less than 2 months. The study excluded patients with uncontrolled infections, other autoimmune diseases, pregnancy or lactation. Clinical symptoms, serum thyroxine and TRAb, thyroid ultrasound, and orbital computed tomography formed the basis for the diagnoses. The first round of RT-PCR for the TCR CDR3 was performed with the HTBI primer set and the Qiagen OneStep RT-PCR kit. Most expanded thyroid clonotypes (frequency above 0.001) were also detected in blood, a finding suggesting that blood repertoires may reflect thyroid immune responses. A 13 V-J signature model separated ophthalmopathy from stable hyperthyroidism, with approximately 87% sensitivity and 81.08% specificity in cross-validation and 80%/75% in testing. During validation, the model predicted progression to ophthalmopathy a median of approximately six months ahead of onset, with roughly 65% sensitivity and roughly 72% specificity. To identify TCR V-J signatures that set the groups apart, the researchers used a discovery cohort of 100 patients, made up of 43 with Graves' ophthalmopathy and about 55 with stable Graves' hyperthyroidism. Prospective prediction of ophthalmopathy was tested in an independent validation cohort consisting of about 20 hyperthyroidism patients and around 16 patients who later progressed to ophthalmopathy. The roughly 94 discovery patients were randomly divided into training and test sets at a 7:3 ratio. In several Graves' hyperthyroidism patients, the study also compared T-cell repertoires from thyroid tissue with T-cell repertoires from blood. Following sampling, methimazole starting at 30 mg daily was given to hyperthyroidism patients, and high-dose intravenous methylprednisolone was given to ophthalmopathy patients. The libraries were constructed in a second round of multiplex PCR and then size-selected and purified. Libraries were sequenced paired-end with 100 bp reads on an Illumina HiSeq2000. SOAPnuke was used to process the raw data, with reads discarded if the reads contained adapters or uncalled bases, had a mean Phred below 15, or lacked an exact constant-primer or identifier match. COPE v1.2.5 was used to merge the high-quality paired reads, and each unique nucleotide sequence was defined as a clonotype. MiTCR v1.1 was used to align the clonotypes against IMGT TRBV, TRBD and TRBJ reference segments. Only V-J combinations with frequency above 0.0001, covering about 99% of repertoires, were analysed. A TCS score was defined as the ratio between F50 (clonal expansion) and ExV (chaos), using BLOSUM62-based TCRdist between CDR3 peptides within each V-J. Welch's t-statistics and random forest reduced fewer than 600 V-J features to 13, which were used in a naive Bayes classifier (R e1071). No statistical method was used to set the sample size in advance, and investigators knew the group allocation. According to the paper, TCR Vbeta CDR3 sequencing was carried out on about 140 peripheral blood samples, which came from 40 to 45 ophthalmopathy, approximately 78 hyperthyroidism and roughly 17 progressor patients.

The receptor was derived from a woman aged 18-29 years with Graves disease. Donor details come from another sample of the same person, matched by shared clones. Material: peripheral blood mononuclear cells (PBMCs), obtained at new diagnosis, from a patient treated with antithyroid drugs.

Read as DNA, the sequence is TGTGCCAGCAGTTACGAGGGACTAGCGGGAGATACGCAGTATTTT. It translates to CASSYEGLAGDTQYF. The rearranged chain carries TRBV6-9 and TRBJ2-3, and TRBD2 matches 12 of the central bases. Spanning cysteine to phenylalanine, the CDR3 consists of 15 amino acids. This entry keeps only the CDR3 DNA: 45 bases, framed from base 1. The junction shows trimming of 3 bases on V and 5 bases on J, and the gene matches do not reach 3 bases of it. According to the germline V gene, CDR1 reads MNHGY and CDR2 reads SVAAGI.